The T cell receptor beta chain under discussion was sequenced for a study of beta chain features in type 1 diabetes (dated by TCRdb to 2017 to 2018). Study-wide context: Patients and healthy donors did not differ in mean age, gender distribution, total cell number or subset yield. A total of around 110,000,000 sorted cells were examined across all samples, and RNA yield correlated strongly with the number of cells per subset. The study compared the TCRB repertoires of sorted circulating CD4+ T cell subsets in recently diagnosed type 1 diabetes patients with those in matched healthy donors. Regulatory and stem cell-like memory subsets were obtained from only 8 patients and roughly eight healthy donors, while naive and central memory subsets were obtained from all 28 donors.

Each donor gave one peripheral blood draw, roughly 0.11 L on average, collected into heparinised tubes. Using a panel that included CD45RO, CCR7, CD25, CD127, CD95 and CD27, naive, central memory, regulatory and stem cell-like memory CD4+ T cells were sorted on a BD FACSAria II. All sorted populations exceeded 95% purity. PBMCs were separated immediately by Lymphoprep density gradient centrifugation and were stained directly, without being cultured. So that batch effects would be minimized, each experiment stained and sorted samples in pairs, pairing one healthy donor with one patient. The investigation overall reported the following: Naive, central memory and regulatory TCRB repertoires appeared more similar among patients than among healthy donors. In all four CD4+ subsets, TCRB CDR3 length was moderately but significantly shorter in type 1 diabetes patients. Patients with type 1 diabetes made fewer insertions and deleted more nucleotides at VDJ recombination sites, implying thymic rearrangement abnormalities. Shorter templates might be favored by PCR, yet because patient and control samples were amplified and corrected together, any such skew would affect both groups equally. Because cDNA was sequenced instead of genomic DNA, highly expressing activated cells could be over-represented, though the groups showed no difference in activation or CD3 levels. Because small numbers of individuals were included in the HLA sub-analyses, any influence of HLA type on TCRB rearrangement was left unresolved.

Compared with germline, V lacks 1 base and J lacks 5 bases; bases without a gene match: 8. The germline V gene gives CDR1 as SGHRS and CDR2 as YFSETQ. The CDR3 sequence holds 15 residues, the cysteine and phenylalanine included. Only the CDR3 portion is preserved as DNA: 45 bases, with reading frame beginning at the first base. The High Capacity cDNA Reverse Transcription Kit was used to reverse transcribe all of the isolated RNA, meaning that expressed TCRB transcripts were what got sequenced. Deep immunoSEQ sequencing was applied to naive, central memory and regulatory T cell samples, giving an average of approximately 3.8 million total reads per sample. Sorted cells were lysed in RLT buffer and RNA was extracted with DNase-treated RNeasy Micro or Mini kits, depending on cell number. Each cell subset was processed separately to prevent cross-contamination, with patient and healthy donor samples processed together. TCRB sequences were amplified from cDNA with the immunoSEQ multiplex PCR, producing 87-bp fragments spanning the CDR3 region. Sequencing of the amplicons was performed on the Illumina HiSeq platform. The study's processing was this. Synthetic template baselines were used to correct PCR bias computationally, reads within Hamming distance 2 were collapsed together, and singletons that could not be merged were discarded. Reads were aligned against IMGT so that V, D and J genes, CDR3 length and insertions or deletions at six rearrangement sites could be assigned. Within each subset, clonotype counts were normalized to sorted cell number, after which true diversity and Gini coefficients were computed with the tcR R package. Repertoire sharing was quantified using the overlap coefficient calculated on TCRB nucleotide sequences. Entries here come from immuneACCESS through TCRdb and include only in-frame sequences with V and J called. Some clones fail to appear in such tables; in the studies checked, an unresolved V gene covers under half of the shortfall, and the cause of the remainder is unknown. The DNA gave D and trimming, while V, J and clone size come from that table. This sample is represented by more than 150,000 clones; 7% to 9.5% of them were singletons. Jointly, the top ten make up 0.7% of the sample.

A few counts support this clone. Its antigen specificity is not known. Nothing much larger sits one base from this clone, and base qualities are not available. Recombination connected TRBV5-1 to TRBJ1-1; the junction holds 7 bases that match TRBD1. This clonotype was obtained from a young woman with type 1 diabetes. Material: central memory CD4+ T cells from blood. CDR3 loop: CASSLTGQMETEAFF. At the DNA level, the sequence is TGCGCCAGCAGCTTGACGGGACAGATGGAAACTGAAGCTTTCTTT.